Presented here are 28 T cell receptor beta chains from one specimen sequenced in a study of cytotoxic CD8 clonotypes in ibrutinib-treated CLL. Here immunoSEQ multiplex PCR was the method, and the copy in TCRdb shows in-frame clones only, minus some. The table records roughly 200,000 clones, roughly 73% of them present only once. The sequencing used PBMCs, collected after 12 months of ibrutinib treatment. The source of these receptors is a human donor with chronic lymphocytic leukemia.

The CDR3 here is CASSLGGEATYEQYF. CDR3 sequence (DNA): TGTGCCAGCAGCTTAGGGGGGGAAGCAACCTACGAGCAGTACTTC. The V and J genes are TRBV11-3 and TRBJ2-7, with a possible D match to TRBD2 (6 bases). This CDR3 comprises 15 residues. V was clipped by 1 base and J by 2 bases, with 12 bases between them. The germline CDR1 and CDR2 sequences are SGHNT and YENEEA.

This clone was seen a few times. The chain links TRBV19 to TRBJ2-1, with TRBD2 matching 12 bases. Germline values: CDR1 LNHDA, CDR2 SQIVND (reference sequence). This CDR3 region has 19 residues. Trimming at V came to 5 bases and at J to 0 bases, leaving 11 bases not matched to a gene. This CDR3 is CASSFRLAGASSSYNEQFF. The CDR3 DNA reads as TGTGCCAGTAGTTTCCGACTAGCGGGAGCTTCTAGCTCCTACAATGAGCAGTTCTTC.

V usage is TRBV13 and J usage is TRBJ2-5; no reliable D call. The CDR3 extends over 12 amino acids. Germline V gene data show CDR1 as PRHDT and CDR2 as FYEKMQ (reference sequence). V was pared by 4 bases and J by 1 base, with 4 bases between. This chain's CDR3 is CASSSFQETQYF. CDR3 DNA: TGTGCCAGCAGCTCATTCCAAGAGACCCAGTACTTC. The variable domain in full, with the rest retrieved from reference TRBV13 and TRBJ2-5, is AAGVIQSPRHLIKEKRETATLKCYPIPRHDTVYWYQQGPGQDPQFLISFYEKMQSDKGSIPDRFSAQQFSDYHSELNMSSLELGDSALYFCASSSFQETQYFGPGTRLLVL.

The chain links TRBV12-5 to TRBJ2-1; 10 bases map to TRBD1. This CDR3 has 15 amino acids. J was trimmed by 9 bases and V by 1 base; bases with no gene match: 6. Germline V gives CDR1 LGHNT, CDR2 FRNRAP. CDR3 coding DNA: TGTGCTAGTGGTTTGGGAAGGGACAGGGGCAGTGAGCAGTTCTTC. Its translation is CASGLGRDRGSEQFF.

The chain links TRBV6-5 to TRBJ2-2; tentative D call: TRBD1 (6 bases). V shed 5 bases and J shed 4 bases, with 14 bases lying between them. There are 15 residues in the CDR3. CDR1 is MNHEY, CDR2 SVGAGI, per germline. The CDR3 DNA sequence: TGTGCCAGCAGTACAGGGTTTCCGGGCACCGGGGAGCTGTTTTTT. Its translation is CASSTGFPGTGELFF.

This clone occurred a few times. The chain is built from TRBV6-5 and TRBJ2-2; 10 bases fit TRBD2. This CDR3 region has 15 residues. The V and J ends lost 5 bases and 8 bases, in that order; junction bases with no gene match: 8. Germline values: CDR1 MNHEY, CDR2 SVGAGI. CDR3: CASSRPGLAAGELFF. Written as DNA, the CDR3 is TGTGCCAGCAGTAGGCCCGGACTAGCGGCTGGGGAGCTGTTTTTT.

The chain uses TRBV7-6 and TRBJ2-3; D is possibly TRBD1 or TRBD2 (5 bases each). The CDR3 consists of 13 residues. Germline V gene data show CDR1 as SGHVS and CDR2 as FNYEAQ. V lost 6 bases and J 6 bases, leaving 13 bases between the germline ends. This chain's CDR3 is CASSGGAADTQYF. The CDR3 nucleotides are TGTGCCAGCAGTGGGGGAGCCGCGGATACGCAGTATTTT.

The V and J genes are TRBV6-5 and TRBJ2-3; the D is unclear. Deletions cut 5 bases from V and 0 bases from J, with 3 bases between. CDR3 length: 12 amino acids. Per the germline V gene, CDR1 is MNHEY and CDR2 is SVGAGI. CDR3 region: CASSLSTDTQYF. The CDR3 DNA reads as TGTGCCAGCAGTCTTAGCACAGATACGCAGTATTTT.

The chain uses TRBV7-9 and TRBJ1-4; D unclear. The germline V gene encodes CDR1 SEHNR and CDR2 FQNEAQ (reference sequence). Trimming removed 5 bases from V and 4 bases from J, with 8 bases in between. There are 13 residues in the CDR3. The CDR3 region is CASSKQSNEKLFF. CDR3 nucleotides: TGTGCCAGCAGCAAGCAGAGTAATGAAAAACTGTTTTTT.

This clone came up once. The chain links TRBV27 to TRBJ2-5; D possibly matches TRBD1 or TRBD2 (6 bases each). Trimming left V 1 base short and J 5 bases short, with 11 bases between. Germline V gene data show CDR1 as MNHEY and CDR2 as SMNVEV (reference sequence). The CDR3 length is 14 residues. CDR3 in DNA: TGTGCCAGCAGTTTATGGGGGGCTCTGGAGACCCAGTACTTC. Its protein product is CASSLWGALETQYF.

CDR3 DNA: TGCGCCAGCAGTTCGACCACCGGGGAGCTGTTTTTT. It yields the protein CASSSTTGELFF. This sequence joins TRBV10-1 and TRBJ2-2; D unresolved. From germline, CDR1 is WNHNN and CDR2 SYGVQD (reference sequence). V was cut by 5 bases and J by 4 bases, with 5 bases left in between. This CDR3 has 12 residues.

This clone was observed a handful of times. This chain joins TRBV25-1 and TRBJ2-7; tentatively, D is TRBD2 (6 bases). The germline V gene has CDR1 MGHDK and CDR2 SYGVNS. The length of the CDR3 is 13 residues. V was trimmed by 4 bases and J by 7 bases, leaving 14 bases between them. The CDR3 loop is CASSGEAQTEQYF. The DNA for the CDR3 is TGTGCCAGCAGTGGGGAGGCCCAGACAGAGCAGTACTTC.

The V call is TRBV11-1, the J call TRBJ1-5, with D tentatively TRBD1 (5 bases). Per the germline V gene, CDR1 is SGHAT and CDR2 is FQDESV (reference sequence). V lost 2 bases, J lost 5 bases, and 7 bases lay in between. This CDR3 region has 13 residues. CDR3 nucleotide sequence: TGTGCCAGCAGCTTAAGCAGGGATCAGCCCCAGCATTTT. Encoded protein: CASSLSRDQPQHF.

The J gene is TRBJ1-2, the V gene TRBV5-6; a weak D match, TRBD1 (5 bases). The germline V and J ends were trimmed by 4 bases and 5 bases, with 15 bases remaining between them. The CDR3 runs 14 residues. Germline loops: CDR1 SGHDT, CDR2 YYEEEE. The CDR3 spells CASSPLRVSYGYTF. For the CDR3, the DNA is TGTGCCAGCAGCCCCCTCAGGGTTTCATATGGCTACACCTTC.

This chain joins TRBV7-2 and TRBJ2-1; D may be TRBD2 (6 bases). V gave up 2 bases and J gave up 8 bases, with 16 bases separating them. This CDR3 comprises 15 residues. Germline V gene data show CDR1 as SGHTA and CDR2 as FQGNSA. This CDR3 is CASSLYRGRRDEQFF. CDR3 nucleotides: TGTGCCAGCAGCTTATATCGGGGCAGGAGGGATGAGCAGTTCTTC.

This sequence joins TRBV21-1 and TRBJ1-6. TRBV21-1 is classified as a pseudogene. This CDR3 contains 14 residues. Here the CDR3 DNA reads TGTGCCAGCAGCAGGGCGGACTATAATTCACCCCTCCACTTT. As protein: CASSRADYNSPLHF.

This chain links TRBV30 with TRBJ1-1, with TRBD1 identical over 7 bases. CDR3 length: 15 amino acids. Trimming took 4 bases from V and 6 from J; bases not matched to a gene: 14. Per the germline V gene, CDR1 is GTSNPN and CDR2 is SVGIG (reference sequence). CDR3 loop: CAWNRDRPKNPEAFF. DNA of the CDR3: TGTGCCTGGAACAGGGACAGACCAAAAAACCCTGAAGCTTTCTTT.

The chain links TRBV5-1 to TRBJ1-4; TRBD1 is a possible D gene (6 bases). The CDR3 totals 14 residues. Germline-derived CDR1 and CDR2 are SGHRS and YFSETQ. V gave up 5 bases and J gave up 8 bases, with 16 bases separating them. The CDR3: CASRGGSRNEKLFF. The CDR3 coding sequence is TGCGCCAGCAGAGGGGGGTCCCGGAACGAAAAACTGTTTTTT.

The chain recombines TRBV10-3 with TRBJ2-1, with 8 bases that match TRBD1. J lost 2 bases, V lost 7 bases, and 7 bases had no gene match. CDR3 size: 15 residues. Germline loops: CDR1 ENHRY, CDR2 SYGVKD. As DNA, the CDR3 is TGTGCCATCAAAGCCGGGACAGGCCCCTACAATGAGCAGTTCTTC. Amino acid sequence: CAIKAGTGPYNEQFF.

The chain combines TRBV7-8 with TRBJ2-7; D unresolved. The V gene lost 5 bases and the J gene lost 2 bases, with 16 bases spanning the gap. The CDR3 length is 15 residues. Looked up from germline, CDR1 is SGHVS and CDR2 is FQNEAQ. CDR3 sequence: CASSAPTGLAYEQYF. The CDR3 region has the DNA TGTGCCAGCAGCGCACCCACGGGTTTGGCCTACGAGCAGTACTTC.

This rearrangement joins TRBV5-1 to TRBJ2-1; possibly TRBD1 for D (6 bases). Germline CDR1 is SGHRS and CDR2 is YFSETQ. Trimming pared 3 bases from V and 3 bases from J, leaving 10 bases between. The CDR3 extends over 14 amino acids. The CDR3 nucleotides read TGCGCCAGCAGCTCAGGACAGATCTACAATGAGCAGTTCTTC. It encodes CASSSGQIYNEQFF.

The chain joins TRBV18 to TRBJ1-3, with D perhaps matching TRBD1 (6 bases). Trimming stripped 7 bases from V and 2 bases from J, with 9 bases between. The V gene's germline CDR1 is KGHSH and CDR2 LQKENI. The CDR3 spans 13 residues. CDR3 nucleotides: TGTGCCAGCTTGACAGGAACTGGAAACACCATATATTTT. Translation: CASLTGTGNTIYF.

The chain uses TRBV7-9 and TRBJ1-1, with TRBD1 matching 7 bases. Germline trimming cut 3 bases from V and 1 base from J; bases unmatched to any gene: 2. The V gene's germline CDR1 is SEHNR and CDR2 FQNEAQ (reference sequence). This CDR3 is 14 amino acids long. CDR3 nucleotides: TGTGCCAGCAGCTTGGGGGACAGGAACACTGAAGCTTTCTTT. It yields the protein CASSLGDRNTEAFF. Full variable domain (remainder filled in from reference TRBV7-9 and TRBJ1-1): DTGVSQNPRHKITKRGQNVTFRCDPISEHNRLYWYRQTLGQGPEFLTYFQNEAQLEKSRLLSDRFSAERPKGSFSTLEIQRTEQGDSAMYLCASSLGDRNTEAFFGQGTRLTVV.

Notes on this clone: A much larger clone differs from this one at a single base, so this may be a read error. The chain combines TRBV5-6 with TRBJ2-7, with TRBD1 as a possible D gene (5 bases). CDR1 and CDR2 (germline): SGHDT, YYEEEE. V shed 4 bases and J shed 4 bases, with 6 bases lying between them. The CDR3 spans 11 residues. The DNA of the CDR3 is TGTGCCAGCAGCAGGGGATACGAGCAGTACTTC. This sequence encodes CASSRGYEQYF.

V usage is TRBV11-2 and J usage is TRBJ2-1, with 7 bases identical to TRBD1. CDR3 length: 14 residues. The trim removed 5 bases at V and 8 bases at J, leaving 9 bases unmatched. The V gene's germline CDR1 is SGHAT and CDR2 FQNNGV. CDR3 in amino acids: CASSPISDRDEQFF. The CDR3, as DNA: TGTGCCAGCAGCCCAATCAGTGACAGGGATGAGCAGTTCTTC.

The rearrangement joins TRBV6-1 to TRBJ1-1, with 10 nucleotides matching TRBD1. The CDR3 contains 14 residues. V dropped 6 bases and J dropped 7; count of bases not matched to a gene: 8. CDR1 is MNHNS, CDR2 SASEGT, per germline. CDR3 DNA: TGTGCCAGCAGGAGGGGGACAGGGGTTAATGAAGCTTTCTTT. Its translation: CASRRGTGVNEAFF.

This chain connects TRBV6-1 to TRBJ2-3; TRBD2 might be the D (8 bases). There are 21 residues in the CDR3. V lost 0 bases to trimming and J lost 2 bases, with 27 bases between them. Germline CDR1 and CDR2: MNHNS and SASEGT. Here the CDR3 reads CASSEALQGVLASGYTDTQYF. For the CDR3, the DNA is TGTGCCAGCAGTGAAGCGCTTCAGGGGGTCTTGGCTAGCGGGTACACAGATACGCAGTATTTT.

In this sample, this clone turned up many times. V and J are TRBV19 and TRBJ2-7; no definite D call. V gave up 1 base and J gave up 1 base, with 5 bases separating them. This CDR3 has 13 amino acids. Germline V gene lookup returns CDR1 LNHDA and CDR2 SQIVND (reference sequence). The CDR3 is CASSIAVSYEQYF. The CDR3 DNA is TGTGCCAGTAGTATAGCAGTTTCCTACGAGCAGTACTTC. Filled out from reference TRBV19 and TRBJ2-7, the complete variable domain reads DGGITQSPKYLFRKEGQNVTLSCEQNLNHDAMYWYRQDPGQGLRLIYYSQIVNDFQKGDIAEGYSVSREKKESFPLTVTSAQKNPTAFYLCASSIAVSYEQYFGPGTRLTVT.